This TCR beta chain was found in a study of T cell responses to AZD1222 COVID-19 vaccine. Libraries were prepared by immunoSEQ multiplex PCR; TCRdb keeps only in-frame clonotypes and omits some of them. Altogether about 130,000 clones are present, 93% being singletons, with the ten largest covering roughly 0.87%. Notes on the study in general: In all cases, repertoires were sampled only after the peak T cell response. Clonal diversity may have been underestimated in mostly white British donors. There were vaccine-associated CD4 TCRs across spike, dominant at 160-218 and 743-854. Nearly half of unique spike-specific TCRs reportedly avoided B.1.351 and B.1.1.7 mutated regions.

For this clone: Its antigen is not identified.

CDR1 is PRHDT, CDR2 FYEKMQ, per germline (reference sequence). This CDR3 region has 14 residues. The sequences come from peripheral blood, collected on day 0 of AZD1222 vaccination. The chain has TRBV13 and TRBJ2-2; 11 positions match TRBD1. The clonotype was recovered from an adult in good health. The CDR3 DNA reads TGTGCAACCCGACCGGGACAGGGGGCCGGGGAGCTGTTTTTT. Protein sequence: CATRPGQGAGELFF.